One T cell receptor (beta chain) is described in this entry. What this receptor recognizes is not known. No clone much larger than this one lies a single base away; base qualities are absent. Library method: 5' RACE. TCRdb names Illumina HiSeq 2500 as the instrument used. A second PCR of about 7 to 12 cycles was run with a J-beta primer mix and a sample-barcoded 5' primer. Each TCR beta cDNA molecule received a unique molecular identifier from a template-switch 5' adaptor carrying 12 random nucleotides. Each sample yielded at least 3 million CDR3-containing paired-end reads. All of the RNA was converted into first-strand cDNA using the Mint cDNA synthesis kit, with a TRBC-specific oligonucleotide serving as the primer. Following uracil-DNA glycosylase treatment, all cDNA underwent a first 18-cycle PCR with the universal primers M1SS and BC2_uni_R. In the paper's pipeline: For normalization, 1 million high-quality reads, each with a distinct molecular identifier, were randomly selected from each sample. Reads with shared molecular identifiers were discarded instead of being binned into consensus sequences. MiTCR, set to a Q25 quality threshold and the strictest error-elimination algorithm, was used for CDR3 identification, clonotype clustering and error correction. A nonparametric unseen species model with Euler transformation was used to estimate a lower bound on total TCR beta diversity. TCRdb reprocessing: public reads trimmed at Q25 with fastp, clones called with MiXCR, in-frame beta chains kept. Rows matching on CDR3 protein sequence are summarized as one entry with the most common DNA and genes. In this record, the V and J calls reflect TCRdb's handling and not the investigators' own analysis. The sample contains 540,000 or so distinct CDR3 sequences, roughly 43% of them found a single time. The ten biggest clones cover approximately 23% of the sample.

The sample comes from a study of blood T cells in healthy people across ages (dated by TCRdb to the mid-2010s). In terms of the full investigation: In model experiments, template switching captured roughly one uniquely barcoded TCR beta cDNA molecule for every two T cells. To avoid experimental bias, donors of different ages were spread randomly across the sequencing lanes. The study analyzed two additional independent replicas of 1 million unique cDNA reads from the same blood draw for two donors, one aged 18 to 29 and one aged 80 or older. Using deep sequencing normalized with unique cDNA molecular identifiers, the study measured how TCR beta repertoire diversity changes with age. Four age groups were formed from the donors: young (average 16 years), middle-aged (approximately 39), aged (62) and long-lived (less than 85).

The CDR1 and CDR2 encoded by the germline V gene (reference sequence) are DFQATT and SNEGSKA. V and J are trimmed by 1 base and 11 bases, and the gene matches miss 16 bases of the junction. From cysteine to phenylalanine, the CDR3 is 16 amino acids long. The read is trimmed to its CDR3 DNA, 48 bases read in frame from base 1. Donors were about 36 systemically healthy Caucasian individuals from Russia aged 6 to 90 years. Approximately 9.3 milliliters of peripheral blood were drawn from each donor into EDTA-treated Vacutainer tubes. Ficoll-Paque density-gradient centrifugation was used to isolate PBMCs, with at least 6.5 million per sample. Total RNA, at least 5 micrograms per sample, was extracted from PBMCs with Trizol reagent. The percentages of naive CD45RAhigh/CD27high T cells were determined by flow cytometry on a PBMC aliquot from every donor. General study outcomes and caveats: Conclusive comparison of naive and antigen-experienced compartments was prevented by the profiling of bulk unsorted PBMCs. Observed TCR beta diversity correlated strongly with the percentage of naive T cells measured by flow cytometry. Compared with the aged group, more naive CD4+ T cells, fewer expanded clones and increased TCR diversity were shown by the long-lived group, suggesting age selection. Observed TCR beta diversity per million T cells fell roughly linearly with age, and a significant reduction was already apparent by age roughly 40. Estimates of total diversity based on one million sequenced T cells were considered lower bounds and underestimates. Because the CMV infection status of the donors was unknown, age-related changes in expanded clonotypes may potentially have been confounded.

Sequenced: blood. The clonotype originates from a man older than 75 in good health. The chain is made from TRBV20-1 and TRBJ2-5; 10 central bases correspond to TRBD2. The CDR3 reads CSARGQREGRVNEQYF. The DNA reads TGCAGTGCTAGAGGACAGCGGGAGGGTCGCGTCAATGAGCAGTACTTC.